This T cell receptor (beta chain) was recorded in a study of T cells in Graves' hyperthyroidism and ophthalmopathy (dated by TCRdb to the late 2010s). Background for the entire study: Peripheral blood was sampled at the time of initial diagnosis, prior to any treatment. The study also compared thyroid tissue and blood T-cell repertoires from about 6 Graves' hyperthyroidism patients. A discovery cohort of roughly 100 patients, 43 with Graves' ophthalmopathy and approximately 60 with stable Graves' hyperthyroidism, was used to find distinguishing TCR V-J signatures. The 100 or so discovery patients were divided at random into training and test sets in a 7:3 ratio. Whether ophthalmopathy could be predicted prospectively was tested in an independent validation cohort made up of fewer than 20 hyperthyroidism patients plus 17 patients who later progressed to ophthalmopathy. According to the paper, TCR Vbeta CDR3 sequencing was carried out on about 140 peripheral blood samples, which came from 40 to 45 ophthalmopathy, fewer than 80 hyperthyroidism and about 17 progressor patients. After sampling, hyperthyroidism patients received methimazole starting at 30 mg daily, and ophthalmopathy patients received high-dose intravenous methylprednisolone. What the study reported, not specific to this receptor: No statistical method was used to fix the sample size in advance, and group allocation was not hidden from the investigators. In cross-validation, a model built on a 13 V-J signature told ophthalmopathy apart from stable hyperthyroidism with under 90% sensitivity and around 84% specificity, and in testing the same model reached 80%/75%. Most expanded thyroid clonotypes (frequency above 0.001) were also found in blood, which suggests that blood repertoires may mirror thyroid immune responses. In validation, the model predicted progression to ophthalmopathy a median of about 6.8 months before onset, with roughly 68% sensitivity and just under 75% specificity.

Taken from the germline V gene, the CDR1 and CDR2 loops are SGHRS and YFSETQ. For this chain, trimming is 3 bases at the V end and 5 bases at the J end, and the number of junction bases without a gene match is 14. The CDR3 holds 17 amino acids from the cysteine to the phenylalanine. Left in the record is the CDR3 DNA by itself, 51 bases read in frame from the first base. The TCR beta CDR3 regions were amplified from RNA transcripts. The first round of RT-PCR for the TCR CDR3 was performed with the HTBI primer set and the Qiagen OneStep RT-PCR kit. Libraries were constructed in a second round of multiplex PCR, after which size selection and purification were performed. Sequencing of the libraries was done on an Illumina HiSeq2000 using paired-end 100 bp reads. The authors processed their data as follows. SOAPnuke was used to process the raw data, removing reads that contained adapters or uncalled bases, had a mean Phred below 15, or lacked an exact match to the constant primer or identifier. COPE v1.2.5 was used to merge high-quality paired reads, and clonotypes were defined as unique nucleotide sequences. Clonotypes were aligned to IMGT TRBV, TRBD and TRBJ reference segments using MiTCR v1.1. Only V-J combinations with frequency above 0.0001, covering 99% to 99.2% of repertoires, were analysed. The TCS score was defined as the ratio of F50 (clonal expansion) to E x V (chaos), calculated using BLOSUM62-based TCRdist between CDR3 peptides within each V-J. Welch's t-statistics and random forest reduced just over 500 V-J features to 10 to 15, which were used in a naive Bayes classifier (R e1071). TCRdb applied fastp at Q25 and MiXCR to the public reads, then kept only in-frame beta chains. For every CDR3 protein sequence, its rows merge into one entry that carries the most common genes and DNA. The authors' filters were not applied to this entry. The sample profile shows fewer than 350,000 distinct CDR3 sequences; roughly 18% of them were found once. The ten largest clonotypes hold around 50% of the sample.

This clonotype was observed many times. What this receptor recognizes is not known. Per-base qualities were not stored, and no clone one base away is much larger. Graves' hyperthyroidism was defined as stable when no progression to ophthalmopathy occurred over 18 months of follow-up. The hyperthyroidism patients were between 18 and 65 years old and newly diagnosed, with a disease duration of less than 2 months. Patients with uncontrolled infections, other autoimmune diseases, pregnancy or lactation were excluded. Clinical symptoms, serum thyroxine and TRAb, thyroid ultrasound, and orbital computed tomography formed the basis for the diagnoses. Ficoll-Paque density gradient centrifugation was used to isolate PBMCs from approximately 10 ml of fresh peripheral blood. Total RNA was extracted with Trizol reagent, and quality was checked on an Agilent 2100 Bioanalyzer.

Recombination linked TRBV5-1 to TRBJ2-1; TRBD1 fits 7 bases in the junction. This sequence was found in a woman between 45 and 65 years old with Graves' hyperthyroidism. The material sequenced was blood. The DNA sequence is given as TGCGCCAGCAGCTCATACGGACCCGGGACAGTTGACAATGAGCAGTTCTTC. The encoded protein is CASSSYGPGTVDNEQFF.